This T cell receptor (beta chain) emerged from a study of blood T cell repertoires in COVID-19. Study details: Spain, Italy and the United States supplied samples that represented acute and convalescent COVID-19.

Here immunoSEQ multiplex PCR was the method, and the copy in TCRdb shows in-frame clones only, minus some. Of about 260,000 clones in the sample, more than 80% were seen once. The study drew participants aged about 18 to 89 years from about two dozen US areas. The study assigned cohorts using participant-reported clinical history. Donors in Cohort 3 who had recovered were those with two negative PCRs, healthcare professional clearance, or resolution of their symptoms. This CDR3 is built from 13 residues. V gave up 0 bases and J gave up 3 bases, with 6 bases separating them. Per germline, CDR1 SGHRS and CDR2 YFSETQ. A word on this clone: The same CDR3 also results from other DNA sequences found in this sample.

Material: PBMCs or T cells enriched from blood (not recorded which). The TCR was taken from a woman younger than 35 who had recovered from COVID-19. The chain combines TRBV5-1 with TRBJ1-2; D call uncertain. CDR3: CASSLDRDYGYTF. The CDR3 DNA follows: TGCGCCAGCAGCTTGGACAGAGACTATGGCTACACCTTC.